This entry lists 24 T cell receptor beta chains sequenced from one sample in a study of T cells after yellow fever vaccination. MiXCR, run by TCRdb on the 5' RACE reads, gives a single entry per CDR3 protein. The repertoire holds roughly 500,000 distinct CDR3 sequences, with about 19% as singletons. Sequencing used PBMCs, obtained 15 days after the yellow fever booster vaccination. The receptors come from a man aged 30 to 39 who received the YFV17D yellow fever vaccine.

The chain joins TRBV6-6 to TRBJ1-5, with D unresolved. The V end lost 5 bases, the J end lost 2 bases, and 7 bases lay between the germline ends. Germline-derived CDR1 and CDR2 are MNHNY and SVGAGI (reference sequence). The CDR3 contains 13 residues. Written as DNA, the CDR3 is TGTGCCAGCAGTAATGGAGGCAATCAGCCCCAGCATTTT. Translation gives CASSNGGNQPQHF.

This clonotype has only a few counts. This sequence joins TRBV6-2 or TRBV6-3 and TRBJ2-4; D is possibly TRBD2 (6 bases). This CDR3 is built from 16 residues. V lost 6 bases, J lost 8 bases, and 23 bases lay in between. CDR1 and CDR2 from the germline V gene are MNHEY and SVGEGT. DNA of the CDR3: TGTGCCAGCAGCTATACCCGTGGGCTAGCGAGGGACATTCAGTACTTC. This sequence encodes CASSYTRGLARDIQYF.

This clonotype was counted ten times or more. The chain carries TRBV5-8 and TRBJ2-1, with TRBD2 identical over 11 bases. The CDR3 extends over 15 amino acids. The trim removed 0 bases at V and 7 bases at J, leaving 3 bases unmatched. In germline, CDR1 is SGHTS, CDR2 YDEGEE. The CDR3 loop reads CASSLELAGANEQFF. The CDR3 bases are TGTGCCAGCAGCTTGGAACTAGCGGGAGCAAATGAGCAGTTCTTC.

This CDR3 is CASSPLAGASEQYF. In DNA, the CDR3 is TGTGCCAGCTCACCCCTGGCAGGGGCGTCCGAGCAGTACTTC. V is TRBV18 and J is TRBJ2-7, with a tentative D call TRBD1 (6 bases). CDR1 is KGHSH, CDR2 LQKENI, per germline. V lost 3 bases and J 6 bases, leaving 15 bases between the germline ends. The CDR3 totals 14 residues.

Only a few counts were recorded for this clonotype. The rearrangement links TRBV7-3 to TRBJ2-3, with 8 bases matching TRBD2. CDR1 SGHTA and CDR2 FQGTGA come from the germline V gene. The CDR3 loop spans 13 amino acids. J gave up 13 bases and V 2 bases, and 8 bases lay outside the gene matches. CDR3 amino acids: CASSLLASGLKYF. DNA of the CDR3: TGTGCCAGCAGCTTACTGGCTAGCGGGTTAAAGTATTTT.

In this sample, this clonotype turned up a few times. The chain recombines TRBV20-1 with TRBJ1-4, with D unresolved. Trimming removed 5 bases from V and 5 bases from J, with 15 bases in between. The CDR3 totals 14 residues. CDR1 is DFQATT and CDR2 is SNEGSKA in the germline V gene (reference sequence). The CDR3 loop is CSAESPGRNEKLFF. In nucleotides, the CDR3 is TGCAGTGCTGAGTCACCAGGCAGGAATGAAAAACTGTTTTTT.

This clonotype turned up a few times. The V and J genes are TRBV5-5 and TRBJ2-1, with 8 bases identical to TRBD2. The CDR3 is 16 residues long. The V gene's germline CDR1 is SGHKS and CDR2 YYEKEE (reference sequence). J gave up 2 bases and V 4 bases, and 8 bases lay outside the gene matches. The CDR3 loop reads CASSLRAGVPYNEQFF. Here the CDR3 DNA reads TGTGCCAGCAGCCTCCGAGCGGGAGTTCCCTACAATGAGCAGTTCTTC.

The chain links TRBV5-6 to TRBJ2-2; D might be TRBD2 (5 bases). The germline gives CDR1 SGHDT, CDR2 YYEEEE. V was pared by 4 bases and J by 7 bases, with 11 bases between. The CDR3 consists of 13 residues. The CDR3 loop reads CASSIVTSGELFF. CDR3 bases: TGTGCCAGCAGCATTGTAACTAGCGGGGAGCTGTTTTTT.

This clonotype was counted only a few times. An end of the junction does not agree with germline; a read error may underlie this. The chain joins TRBV20-1 to TRBJ2-3; maybe TRBD2 (5 bases). The CDR3 is 11 amino acids. Germline V gene sequence: CDR1 DFQATT, CDR2 SNEGSKA (reference sequence). This chain's CDR3 is CSARDEGTQYF. For the CDR3, the DNA is TGCAGTGCCAGAGATGAGGGTACGCAGTATTTT.

This chain joins TRBV4-2 and TRBJ2-5; possible D gene TRBD2, 6 bases. V was trimmed by 4 bases and J by 1 base, leaving 13 bases between them. The CDR3 runs 15 residues. The germline V gene encodes CDR1 LGHNA and CDR2 YNFKEQ. CDR3 loop: CASSRERDSQETQYF. Written as DNA, the CDR3 is TGTGCCAGCAGCCGTGAACGGGACTCCCAAGAGACCCAGTACTTC.

The V gene is TRBV5-1, the J gene TRBJ2-1; D not resolved. The CDR3 sequence is 12 residues long. Germline assignment: CDR1 SGHRS and CDR2 YFSETQ. The V end lost 4 bases, the J end lost 9 bases, and 11 bases lay between the germline ends. CDR3 loop: CASSVQKSEQFF. CDR3 DNA: TGCGCCAGCAGCGTTCAGAAGAGTGAGCAGTTCTTC.

J is TRBJ2-3 and V is TRBV4-2; D is unclear. Germline CDR1 reads LGHNA; CDR2 reads YNFKEQ. Trimming pared 2 bases from V and 3 bases from J, leaving 9 bases between. CDR3 length: 14 residues. CDR3 amino acids: CASSQTTRTDTQYF. In DNA form, the CDR3 reads TGTGCCAGCAGCCAAACGACAAGGACAGATACGCAGTATTTT.

This clonotype has only a few counts. The genes are TRBV6-2 or TRBV6-3 and TRBJ2-7; 7 positions match TRBD1. The CDR3 extends over 13 amino acids. Germline V gene data show CDR1 as MNHEY and CDR2 as SVGEGT. The trim removed 6 bases at V and 2 bases at J, leaving 4 bases unmatched. The CDR3 is CASRWTGAYEQYF. CDR3 bases: TGTGCCAGCAGATGGACAGGTGCCTACGAGCAGTACTTC.

This clonotype turned up a few times. The V gene is TRBV7-2, the J gene TRBJ1-4; D gene uncertain. The CDR3 length is 14 residues. CDR1 and CDR2 from the germline V gene are SGHTA and FQGNSA. V was pared by 1 base and J by 1 base, with 4 bases between. The CDR3 protein is CASSLDGTNEKLFF. In nucleotides, the CDR3 is TGTGCCAGCAGCTTAGATGGAACTAATGAAAAACTGTTTTTT.

This rearrangement joins TRBV29-1 to TRBJ2-5; maybe TRBD1 (5 bases). Germline-derived CDR1 and CDR2 are SQVTM and ANQGSEA. V lost 4 bases and J 4 bases, leaving 7 bases between the germline ends. There are 11 residues in the CDR3. CDR3 region: CSVGGSETQYF. CDR3 coding DNA: TGCAGCGTTGGGGGCTCAGAGACCCAGTACTTC.

This clonotype was detected a few times. V usage is TRBV7-2 and J usage is TRBJ1-3, with 8 bases fitting TRBD1. Germline assignment: CDR1 SGHTA and CDR2 FQGNSA. This CDR3 has 16 amino acids. V lost 5 bases and J lost 2; bases outside the gene matches: 8. The CDR3 bases are TGTGCCAGCAGCGGATCAGGGGGCCTGGCTGGAAACACCATATATTTT. Protein: CASSGSGGLAGNTIYF.

V is TRBV5-5 and J is TRBJ2-7; D is ambiguous. Germline-derived CDR1 and CDR2 are SGHKS and YYEKEE (reference sequence). Trimming took 3 bases from V and 0 from J, leaving 13 bases between them. The CDR3 sequence is 15 residues long. CDR3 nucleotides: TGTGCCAGCAGCTCCGCGACTTACAGCTCCTACGAGCAGTACTTC. Translating it yields CASSSATYSSYEQYF.

This rearrangement joins TRBV5-1 to TRBJ2-3; possibly TRBD1 or TRBD2 for D (6 bases each). The CDR3 covers 17 residues. V shed 1 base and J shed 1 base, with 16 bases lying between them. CDR1 is SGHRS and CDR2 is YFSETQ in the germline V gene. CDR3 in DNA: TGCGCCAGCAGCTTGTACGCCTCCGGGGGCCGCACAGATACGCAGTATTTT. Amino acids: CASSLYASGGRTDTQYF.

V and J are TRBV5-5 and TRBJ2-5; D perhaps matches TRBD2 (6 bases). The CDR3 is 12 amino acids. Trimming cost V 6 bases and J 5 bases, with 11 bases left between them. The V gene's germline CDR1 is SGHKS and CDR2 YYEKEE (reference sequence). The CDR3 reads CASTLSGETQYF. For the CDR3, the DNA is TGTGCCAGCACCCTGAGCGGGGAGACCCAGTACTTC.

The V gene is TRBV5-1, the J gene TRBJ2-7; 10 bases align to TRBD1. Germline V CDR1 and CDR2: SGHRS, YFSETQ. This CDR3 has 15 residues. V lost 5 bases and J lost 3; bases outside the gene matches: 8. The CDR3 DNA follows: TGCGCCAGCAGTCCTCCGGGACAGGGGTTCTACGAGCAGTACTTC. Its protein is CASSPPGQGFYEQYF.

The chain links TRBV4-2 to TRBJ2-3; 7 bases align to TRBD2. V was clipped by 0 bases and J by 1 base; unmatched bases: 4. The germline CDR1 and CDR2 sequences are LGHNA and YNFKEQ. The CDR3 totals 16 residues. CDR3 amino acids: CASSQDVAGGTDTQYF. CDR3 DNA sequence: TGTGCCAGCAGCCAAGATGTGGCGGGAGGCACAGATACGCAGTATTTT.

The J gene is TRBJ2-5, the V gene TRBV12-3 or TRBV12-4; 11 positions match TRBD1. V shed 2 bases and J 7 bases; nucleotides not matched to a gene: 6. The CDR3 contains 15 residues. The CDR3 reads CASSLLDRGRGTQYF. In DNA form, the CDR3 reads TGTGCCAGCAGTTTATTGGACAGGGGGCGGGGGACCCAGTACTTC.

This clonotype appeared a few times. The chain is built from TRBV9 and TRBJ1-1, with D perhaps matching TRBD1 (6 bases). Looked up from germline, CDR1 is SGDLS and CDR2 is YYNGEE. Trimming removed 4 bases at V and 3 bases at J, with 13 bases between. The CDR3 is made up of 14 amino acids. The CDR3 protein is CASSRTQGYTEAFF. In nucleotides, the CDR3 is TGTGCCAGCAGCCGAACACAGGGTTACACTGAAGCTTTCTTT. The entire variable domain, with the rest obtained from reference TRBV9 and TRBJ1-1, is as follows: DSGVTQTPKHLITATGQRVTLRCSPRSGDLSVYWYQQSLDQGLQFLIQYYNGEERAKGNILERFSAQQFPDLHSELNLSSLELGDSALYFCASSRTQGYTEAFFGQGTRLTVV.

This clonotype was counted only a few times. This chain joins TRBV11-3 and TRBJ2-7; perhaps D is TRBD1 or TRBD2 (6 bases each). The CDR3 is made up of 17 amino acids. Germline CDR1 is SGHNT and CDR2 is YENEEA. V was cut by 5 bases and J by 0 bases, with 20 bases left in between. CDR3 sequence: CASSGDLQGLPSYEQYF. The DNA for the CDR3 is TGTGCCAGCAGCGGAGATCTACAGGGACTCCCCTCCTACGAGCAGTACTTC.